The clone carrying this T cell receptor (beta chain) was seen more than once but under ten times. Its cognate antigen is unknown. The data were obtained in a study of CD8 T cells in ankylosing spondylitis. Study results and limitations: Seemingly distinctive of ankylosing spondylitis blood was a TCR beta motif formed by eight highly homologous variants. According to the report, clones linked to the disease were significantly enriched in matched synovial fluid samples taken from ankylosing spondylitis patients.

5'-RACE, quantitative and with molecular barcodes, yielded the TCR beta libraries. One entry per CDR3 protein, called by TCRdb with MiXCR from the 5' RACE reads. This table has about 240,000 distinct CDR3 sequences, 7.5% to 9% appearing once. The germline V and J ends were trimmed by 4 bases and 0 bases, with 21 bases remaining between them. Germline lookup yields CDR1 SGDLS and CDR2 YYNGEE. This CDR3 region has 18 residues. The source is a male donor with ankylosing spondylitis or in good health (not recorded which). This sequence joins TRBV9 and TRBJ2-3; TRBD1 or TRBD2 may be the D gene (5 bases each). Sequenced material: blood, either unsorted or a sorted T cell fraction (not recorded which). CDR3 in DNA: TGTGCCAGCAGCCCTAGAGGGGATAGAGGGCGTAGCACAGATACGCAGTATTTT. Its protein product is CASSPRGDRGRSTDTQYF. Full variable domain (remainder filled in from reference TRBV9 and TRBJ2-3): DSGVTQTPKHLITATGQRVTLRCSPRSGDLSVYWYQQSLDQGLQFLIQYYNGEERAKGNILERFSAQQFPDLHSELNLSSLELGDSALYFCASSPRGDRGRSTDTQYFGPGTRLTVL.